This T cell receptor beta chain is from a study of shared clonotypes between healthy human individuals. The CDR3 spans 15 residues. Trimming took 4 bases from V and 2 from J, leaving 15 bases between them. CDR1 MDHEN and CDR2 SYDVKM come from the germline V gene. The data were produced by immunoSEQ multiplex PCR, yet TCRdb's version contains in-frame clones alone and is incomplete. The sample records around 2.1 million clones, roughly 95% being singletons. Study donors comprised healthy, HIV-negative adults devoid of recent acute infection or vaccination. In the CD4+ fraction, cells were divided into CD45RA+ naive and CD45RA-negative memory subsets.

The clonotype was recovered from a man aged 18 to 29 in good health. This chain uses TRBV28 with TRBJ2-7; D is perhaps TRBD1 (6 bases). The sequencing sample was made of naive CD4+ T cells sorted from blood. Specified subset: CD45RA+ positively selected. The CDR3 DNA sequence: TGTGCCAGCAGTTCTATCCCGACAGGAACCTACGAGCAGTACTTC. Translation gives CASSSIPTGTYEQYF.